This TCR beta chain was identified during a study of T-cell memory formation after mild COVID-19. Broader study findings: The finding that pre-infection memory included some responding clones suggested that cross-reactive memory joined. SARS-CoV-2 specificity of second-wave clones peaking day 37 was unconfirmed.

This clonotype was detected a few times. Its antigen is unknown. Constant-segment-primed 5'RACE gave TCR alpha and TCR beta cDNA libraries with sample barcodes and UMIs. TCRdb recomputed calls from the 5' RACE reads with MiXCR, one row per CDR3 protein. The repertoire holds about 350,000 distinct CDR3 sequences, roughly an eighth seen once, with less than 25% in the top ten. The sample comprised PBMCs or a T cell subset sorted from them (not recorded which). The sequence was collected from a man between 18 and 29 years old who had mild COVID-19 (a few samples of this study predate the infection). Cell type and time point are not known.

In DNA, the CDR3 is TGCAGCGCCCCCGACCCGCGTGTAGCGGGGCGCGCAGATACGCAGTATTTT. It is translated as CSAPDPRVAGRADTQYF. V usage is TRBV29-1 and J usage is TRBJ2-3; TRBD2 matches 8 bases. CDR1 and CDR2 from the germline V gene are SQVTM and ANQGSEA. There are 17 residues in the CDR3. The ends lost 7 bases at V and 4 bases at J; junction bases unmatched: 19.